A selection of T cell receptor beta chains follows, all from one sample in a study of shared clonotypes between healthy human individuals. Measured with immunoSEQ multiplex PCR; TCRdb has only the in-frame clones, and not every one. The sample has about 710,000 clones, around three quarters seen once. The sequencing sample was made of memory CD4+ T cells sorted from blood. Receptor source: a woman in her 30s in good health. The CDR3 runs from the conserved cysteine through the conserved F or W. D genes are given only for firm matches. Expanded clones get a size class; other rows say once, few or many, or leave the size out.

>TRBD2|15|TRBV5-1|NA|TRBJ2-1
TGCGCCAGCAGCTCAGGACTAGCGGGATACAATGAGCAGTTCTTC
CASSSGLAGYNEQFF
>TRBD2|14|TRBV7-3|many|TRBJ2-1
TGTGCCAGCGGAGGGACTAGCGTGAACAATGAGCAGTTCTTC
CASGGTSVNNEQFF
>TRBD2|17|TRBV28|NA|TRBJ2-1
TGTGCCAGCAGTTTAGACCTAGGACTAGCGGGAATAGGTGAGCAGTTCTTC
CASSLDLGLAGIGEQFF
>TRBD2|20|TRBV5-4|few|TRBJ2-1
TGTGCCAGCAGCCCAACCCGACTAGCGGGAGGGCTTGGCTCCTACAATGAGCAGTTCTTC
CASSPTRLAGGLGSYNEQFF
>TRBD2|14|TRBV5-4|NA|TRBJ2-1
TGTGCCAGCAGCTTGGAAGGGGGACTAGTCGGGCAGTTCTTC
CASSLEGGLVGQFF
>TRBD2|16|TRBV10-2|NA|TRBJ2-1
TGCGCCAGCAGCAAGAAGGGACTAGCGGCTAGAGGAGAGCAGTTCTTC
CASSKKGLAARGEQFF
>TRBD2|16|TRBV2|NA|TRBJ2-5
TGTGCCAGCAGTGAAGGCCTAGCGGGGGGAGGAGAGACCCAGTACTTC
CASSEGLAGGGETQYF
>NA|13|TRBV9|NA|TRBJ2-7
TGTGCCAGCAGCCCTTCGCAGGCCGTCGAGCAGTACTTC
CASSPSQAVEQYF
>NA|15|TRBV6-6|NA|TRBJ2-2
TGTGCCAGCAGTCCCCGCGGTGCTGCTCCCGGGGAGCTGTTTTTT
CASSPRGAAPGELFF
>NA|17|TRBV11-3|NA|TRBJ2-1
TGTGCCAGCAGCTTAGTATTCTTGCGGAGGAGGTACAATGAGCAGTTCTTC
CASSLVFLRRRYNEQFF
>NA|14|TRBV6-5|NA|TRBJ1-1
TGTGCCAGCACCCCCTCGGGCGGGAGCACTGAAGCTTTCTTT
CASTPSGGSTEAFF
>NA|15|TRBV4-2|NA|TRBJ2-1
TGTGCCAGCAGCCAAGTCTCCGGGTCCTACAATGAGCAGTTCTTC
CASSQVSGSYNEQFF
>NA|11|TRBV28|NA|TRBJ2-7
TGTGCCAGCAGTGCCAGATACGAGCAGTACTTC
CASSARYEQYF
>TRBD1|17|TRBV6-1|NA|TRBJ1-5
TGTGCCAGCAGTGAAAGGGGAACAGGGGCGGGAGGCCAGCCCCAGCATTTT
CASSERGTGAGGQPQHF
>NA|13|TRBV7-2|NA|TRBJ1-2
TGTGCCAGCAGCTTTCTTATGGACGTTTCCTACACCTTC
CASSFLMDVSYTF
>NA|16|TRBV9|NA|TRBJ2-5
TGTGCCAGCAGCGTAGCAGTCATCGGATACCAAGAGACCCAGTACTTC
CASSVAVIGYQETQYF
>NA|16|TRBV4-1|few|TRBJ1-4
TGCGCCAGCAGCCAATTTGATCGGGGCATGGGTGAAAAACTGTTTTTT
CASSQFDRGMGEKLFF
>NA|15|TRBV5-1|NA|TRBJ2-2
TGCGCCAGCAGCCCGGGGACGGAGAACACCGGGGAGCTGTTTTTT
CASSPGTENTGELFF
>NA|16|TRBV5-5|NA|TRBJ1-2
TGTGCCAGCAGCTTTAGTTACACCCCTAAGGGCTATGGCTACACCTTC
CASSFSYTPKGYGYTF
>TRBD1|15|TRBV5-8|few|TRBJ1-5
TGTGCCAGCAGCTTTTTACAGGGGGCGATTCAGCCCCAGCATTTT
CASSFLQGAIQPQHF
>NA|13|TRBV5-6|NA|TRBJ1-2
TGTGCCAGCAGCTTGGACTTTACCTATGGCTACACCTTC
CASSLDFTYGYTF
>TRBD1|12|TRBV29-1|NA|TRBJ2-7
TGCAGCGCAGGGACAGGGTCGGACGAGCAGTACTTC
CSAGTGSDEQYF
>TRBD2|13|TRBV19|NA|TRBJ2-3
TGTGCCAGTCAACTAGCGGGTTCAGATACGCAGTATTTT
CASQLAGSDTQYF
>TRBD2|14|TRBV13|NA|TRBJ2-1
TGTGCCAGCAGCCCACGCGGGAGGTGGAATGAGCAGTTCTTC
CASSPRGRWNEQFF
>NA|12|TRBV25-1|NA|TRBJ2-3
TGTGCCAGCAGCACGCATGGAGATACGCAGTATTTT
CASSTHGDTQYF
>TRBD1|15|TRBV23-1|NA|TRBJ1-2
TGCGCCAGCAGTCAATCGTGGACAGGGGGGCGCGGCTACACCTTC
CASSQSWTGGRGYTF
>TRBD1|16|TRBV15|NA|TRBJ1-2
TGTGCCACCAGCAGGGACACGGGACAGGGTTCATATGGCTACACCTTC
CATSRDTGQGSYGYTF
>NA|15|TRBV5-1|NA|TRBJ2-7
TGCGCCAGCACCCTAGATGGGGCTAGCTCTCAGGGGCAGTACTTC
CASTLDGASSQGQYF
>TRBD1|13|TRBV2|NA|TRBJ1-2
TGTGCCAGCACGGACAGGGCCAGCTATGGCTACACCTTC
CASTDRASYGYTF
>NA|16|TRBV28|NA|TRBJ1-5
TGTGCCAGCAGTTTACCGGGACCCCCGAGGAATCAGCCCCAGCATTTT
CASSLPGPPRNQPQHF
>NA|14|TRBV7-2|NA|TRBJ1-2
TGTGCCAGCAGCTTAGATCAATGGGGCCTCGGCTACACCTTC
CASSLDQWGLGYTF
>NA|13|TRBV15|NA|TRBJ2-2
TGTGCCACCAGCAAAAATAGAGGCGGGGAGCTGTTTTTT
CATSKNRGGELFF
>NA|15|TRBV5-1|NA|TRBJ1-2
TGCGCCAGCAGCACAACTTCCGACAGTACATATGGCTACACCTTC
CASSTTSDSTYGYTF
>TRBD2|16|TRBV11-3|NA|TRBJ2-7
TGTGCCAGCAGCCGGGGGGGTCCCGGGGCGGACTACGAGCAGTACTTC
CASSRGGPGADYEQYF
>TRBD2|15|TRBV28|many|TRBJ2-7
TGTGCCAGCAGAGGAGGACTAGCGGGTTCCTCGGAGCAGTACTTC
CASRGGLAGSSEQYF
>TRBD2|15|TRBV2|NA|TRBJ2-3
TGTGCCAGCAGTGGAATTAGCGGGAGCACAGATACGCAGTATTTT
CASSGISGSTDTQYF
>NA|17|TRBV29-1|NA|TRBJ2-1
TGCAGCGTTGAGGAGATATCACAGGGTACGGGCTACAATGAGCAGTTCTTC
CSVEEISQGTGYNEQFF
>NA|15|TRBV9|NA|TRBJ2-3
TGTGCCAGCAGCACCCAAAGTGGGGTCACAGATACGCAGTATTTT
CASSTQSGVTDTQYF
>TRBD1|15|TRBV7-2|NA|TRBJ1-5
TGTGCCAGCAGCTTACGGACAGGGGCAGGGCAGCCCCAGCATTTT
CASSLRTGAGQPQHF